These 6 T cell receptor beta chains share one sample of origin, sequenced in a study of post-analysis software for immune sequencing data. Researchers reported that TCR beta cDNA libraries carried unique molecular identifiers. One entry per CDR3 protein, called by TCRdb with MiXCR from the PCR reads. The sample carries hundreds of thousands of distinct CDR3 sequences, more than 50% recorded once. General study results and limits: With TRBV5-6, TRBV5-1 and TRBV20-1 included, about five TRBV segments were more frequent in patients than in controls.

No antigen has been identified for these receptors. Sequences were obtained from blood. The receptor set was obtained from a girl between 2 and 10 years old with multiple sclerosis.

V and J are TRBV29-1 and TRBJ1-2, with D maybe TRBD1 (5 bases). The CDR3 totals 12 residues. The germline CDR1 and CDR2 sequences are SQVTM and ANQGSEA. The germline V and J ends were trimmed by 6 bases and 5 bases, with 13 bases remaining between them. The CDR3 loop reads CSVGGGQYGYTF. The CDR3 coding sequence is TGCAGCGTCGGGGGTGGGCAGTATGGCTACACCTTC.

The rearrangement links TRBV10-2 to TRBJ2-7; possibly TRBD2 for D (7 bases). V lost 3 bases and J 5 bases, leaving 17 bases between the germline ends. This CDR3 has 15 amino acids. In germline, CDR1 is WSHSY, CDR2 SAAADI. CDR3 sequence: CASSESGTPLDEQYF. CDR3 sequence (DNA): TGCGCCAGCAGTGAAAGCGGGACACCCCTCGACGAGCAGTACTTC.

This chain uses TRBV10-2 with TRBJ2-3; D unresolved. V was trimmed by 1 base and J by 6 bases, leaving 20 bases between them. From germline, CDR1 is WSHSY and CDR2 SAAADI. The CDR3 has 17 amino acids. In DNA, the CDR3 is TGCGCCAGCAGTGAGTTTGGTGGGCTAGGTGGAGTCGATACGCAGTATTTT. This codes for CASSEFGGLGGVDTQYF.

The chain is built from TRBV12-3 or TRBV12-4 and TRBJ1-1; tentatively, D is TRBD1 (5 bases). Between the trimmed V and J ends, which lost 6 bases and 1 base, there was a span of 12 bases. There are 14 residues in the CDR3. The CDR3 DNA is TGTGCCAGCAGCCTAGGACATACGAACACTGAAGCTTTCTTT. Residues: CASSLGHTNTEAFF.

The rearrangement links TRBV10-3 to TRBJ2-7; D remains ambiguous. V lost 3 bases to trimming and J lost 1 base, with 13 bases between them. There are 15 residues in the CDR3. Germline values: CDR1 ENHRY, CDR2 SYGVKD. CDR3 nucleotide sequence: TGTGCCATCAGTGACAGGTCCTCCTTGTCCTACGAGCAGTACTTC. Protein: CAISDRSSLSYEQYF.

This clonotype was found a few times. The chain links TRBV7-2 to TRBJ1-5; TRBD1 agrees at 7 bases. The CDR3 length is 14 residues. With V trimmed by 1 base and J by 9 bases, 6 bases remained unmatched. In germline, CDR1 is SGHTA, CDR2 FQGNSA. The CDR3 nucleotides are TGTGCCAGCAGCTTAGACCAGGGGGGACGGCCCCAGCATTTT. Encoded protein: CASSLDQGGRPQHF. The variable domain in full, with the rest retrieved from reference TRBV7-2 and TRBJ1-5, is GAGVSQSPSNKVTEKGKDVELRCDPISGHTALYWYRQSLGQGLEFLIYFQGNSAPDKSGLPSDRFSAERTGGSVSTLTIQRTQQEDSAVYLCASSLDQGGRPQHFGDGTRLSIL.